This T cell receptor beta chain originates from a study of blood T cell repertoires in COVID-19. Measured with immunoSEQ multiplex PCR; TCRdb has only the in-frame clones, and not every one. In the table there are approximately 200,000 clones, approximately 84% of which are singletons. Germline V lookup: CDR1 SGHVS, CDR2 FQNEAQ. The trim removed 5 bases at V and 4 bases at J, leaving 6 bases unmatched. This CDR3 is built from 15 residues. The sample taken for sequencing was PBMCs or T cells enriched from blood (not recorded which). This sequence joins TRBV7-8 and TRBJ2-7, with TRBD2 matching 12 bases. The receptor's source is a woman aged 25 to 39 who had recovered from COVID-19. The CDR3 loop is CASSATSGSVYEQYF. CDR3 in DNA: TGTGCCAGCAGCGCGACTAGCGGGAGCGTTTACGAGCAGTACTTC.